These 20 T cell receptor beta chains were all obtained from the same sample, sequenced in a study of cytomegalovirus exposure and HLA in healthy donors. Primers for the PCR totalled 60 Vbeta and 13 Jbeta. Generated by immunoSEQ multiplex PCR, the TCRdb table keeps only in-frame clones and is missing some. Its listing shows just over 150,000 clones. Sequencing was carried out using PBMCs. These receptors were collected from a woman in her sixties or seventies in good health and CMV-seronegative.

The V call is TRBV25-1, the J call TRBJ2-7, with D maybe TRBD2 (6 bases). V lost 4 bases and J 6 bases, leaving 19 bases between the germline ends. CDR1 and CDR2 (germline): MGHDK, SYGVNS. This CDR3 is 15 amino acids long. CDR3 sequence (DNA): TGTGCCAGCAGTGGTCTCCCCCGAGGAGGGGTCGAGCAGTACTTC. Its translation: CASSGLPRGGVEQYF.

J is TRBJ1-1 and V is TRBV5-1, with D possibly matching TRBD1 (5 bases). Germline V gene data show CDR1 as SGHRS and CDR2 as YFSETQ. The germline V and J ends were trimmed by 6 bases and 8 bases, with 17 bases remaining between them. The CDR3 covers 13 residues. The CDR3 nucleotides read TGCGCCAGCACCTTTGGGGCGGGAGGGGAAGCTTTCTTT. Residues: CASTFGAGGEAFF. Filled out from reference TRBV5-1 and TRBJ1-1, the complete variable domain reads KAGVTQTPRYLIKTRGQQVTLSCSPISGHRSVSWYQQTPGQGLQFLFEYFSETQRNKGNFPGRFSGRQFSNSRSEMNVSTLELGDSALYLCASTFGAGGEAFFGQGTRLTVV.

CDR3 DNA sequence: TGTGCCAGCTGGCGGGGGAGCTCCTATAATTCACCCCTCCACTTT. Translation: CASWRGSSYNSPLHF. The chain recombines TRBV28 with TRBJ1-6; D may be TRBD1 (5 bases). Trimming cost V 8 bases and J 0 bases, with 11 bases left between them. This CDR3 spans 15 amino acids. Germline V gives CDR1 MDHEN, CDR2 SYDVKM.

The chain links TRBV5-1 to TRBJ2-3, with 11 bases matching TRBD2. The CDR3 spans 18 residues. Germline CDR1 and CDR2: SGHRS and YFSETQ. V shed 4 bases and J 3 bases; nucleotides not matched to a gene: 13. CDR3 bases: TGCGCCAGCAGCATCAGTCTAGCGGGAGGAGGGAGGACAGATACGCAGTATTTT. It translates to CASSISLAGGGRTDTQYF.

The gene calls are TRBV12-5 and TRBJ2-7; weak D call: TRBD1 (5 bases). V lost 6 bases, J lost 2 bases, and 14 bases lay in between. In germline, CDR1 is LGHNT, CDR2 FRNRAP. The CDR3 covers 14 residues. The CDR3 loop reads CASGQDRFTYEQYF. CDR3 nucleotides: TGTGCTAGTGGCCAAGACAGATTTACCTACGAGCAGTACTTC.

The chain combines TRBV7-3 with TRBJ2-3; 13 nucleotides align to TRBD2. The V segment lost 5 bases and the J segment 4 bases; nucleotides outside the gene matches: 3. The CDR3 runs 15 residues. From germline, CDR1 is SGHTA and CDR2 FQGTGA. CDR3 nucleotides: TGTGCCAGCAGCCCGACTAGCGGGGGGCCAGATACGCAGTATTTT. Translating gives CASSPTSGGPDTQYF.

The chain has TRBV27 and TRBJ1-2, with TRBD1 identical over 8 bases. The germline CDR1 and CDR2 sequences are MNHEY and SMNVEV (reference sequence). CDR3 length: 16 amino acids. V was pared by 4 bases and J by 4 bases, with 11 bases of the junction left unmatched. The CDR3 bases are TGTGCCAGCAGTTCGTCGTGGACAGGGTTGGTCTATGGCTACACCTTC. Translated: CASSSSWTGLVYGYTF.

The V and J genes are TRBV4-1 and TRBJ2-6, with unresolved D. In germline, CDR1 is MGHRA, CDR2 YSYEKL. The CDR3 loop spans 17 amino acids. Trimming left V 0 bases short and J 1 base short, with 10 bases between. The CDR3 DNA sequence: TGCGCCAGCAGCCAAGATCGAGGTGCGTCTGGGGCCAACGTCCTGACTTTC. This sequence encodes CASSQDRGASGANVLTF.

V and J are TRBV5-1 and TRBJ2-3; perhaps TRBD1 as D (6 bases). The germline V and J ends were trimmed by 1 base and 0 bases, with 12 bases remaining between them. This CDR3 has 16 residues. Germline loops: CDR1 SGHRS, CDR2 YFSETQ. The DNA for the CDR3 is TGCGCCAGCAGCTTGACAGGGTTTGAGAGCACAGATACGCAGTATTTT. Protein sequence: CASSLTGFESTDTQYF.

The chain has TRBV7-3 and TRBJ2-3, with D possibly matching TRBD1 (5 bases). V was shortened by 5 bases and J by 1 base, with 7 bases between the two germline ends. CDR1 and CDR2 from the germline V gene are SGHTA and FQGTGA. The CDR3 length is 13 residues. The CDR3 spells CASSLQGTDTQYF. In DNA, the CDR3 is TGTGCCAGCAGCCTACAGGGCACAGATACGCAGTATTTT.

The V and J genes are TRBV14 and TRBJ1-6; D gene unclear. The CDR3 runs to 19 residues. The germline V gene encodes CDR1 SGHDN and CDR2 FVKESK. Trimming took 0 bases from V and 0 from J, leaving 15 bases between them. In DNA, the CDR3 is TGTGCCAGCAGCCAAGATCTCGGGGAACAGAGCTCCTATAATTCACCCCTCCACTTT. Its translation is CASSQDLGEQSSYNSPLHF.

V usage is TRBV5-8 and J usage is TRBJ2-7; D perhaps matches TRBD2 (6 bases). Germline loops: CDR1 SGHTS, CDR2 YDEGEE. V lost 3 bases and J lost 9, with 22 bases in between. The CDR3 consists of 15 residues. The CDR3 protein is CASSSSGTSRLGQYF. The CDR3 coding sequence is TGTGCCAGCAGCTCTTCCGGGACTTCGCGTCTAGGGCAGTACTTC.

The gene calls are TRBV5-1 and TRBJ1-1; D is perhaps TRBD1 (5 bases). Looked up from germline, CDR1 is SGHRS and CDR2 is YFSETQ. This CDR3 is 14 amino acids long. V shed 4 bases and J shed 3 bases, with 13 bases lying between them. The CDR3: CASSVRWGDTEAFF. For the CDR3, the DNA is TGCGCCAGCAGCGTTCGTTGGGGGGACACTGAAGCTTTCTTT.

V usage is TRBV7-6 and J usage is TRBJ1-2; TRBD1 is a possible D gene (5 bases). Germline CDR1 SGHVS, CDR2 FNYEAQ. Trimming stripped 5 bases from V and 3 bases from J, with 13 bases between. The CDR3 spans 14 residues. CDR3 sequence (DNA): TGTGCCAGCAGCGCAGCTGACAGTTACTATGGCTACACCTTC. It yields the protein CASSAADSYYGYTF.

The rearrangement uses TRBV12-5 and TRBJ1-3; no definite D call. Germline assignment: CDR1 LGHNT and CDR2 FRNRAP. This CDR3 is 12 amino acids long. With 1 base removed from V and 13 bases from J, the gap between germline ends came to 11 bases. In DNA form, the CDR3 reads TGTGCTAGTGGTTTGGCCCCTAACGGGATATATTTT. It specifies CASGLAPNGIYF. The complete variable domain, with remaining parts taken from reference TRBV12-5 and TRBJ1-3, reads DARVTQTPRHKVTEMGQEVTMRCQPILGHNTVFWYRQTMMQGLELLAYFRNRAPLDDSGMPKDRFSAEMPDATLATLKIQPSEPRDSAVYFCASGLAPNGIYFGEGSWLTVV.

The chain combines TRBV10-3 with TRBJ2-5; 12 nucleotides agree with TRBD1. Trimming took 6 bases from V and 4 from J; bases not matched to a gene: 3. CDR1 is ENHRY, CDR2 SYGVKD, per germline. CDR3 length: 14 residues. CDR3: CAIRGQGAAETQYF. Written as DNA, the CDR3 is TGTGCCATCAGGGGACAGGGGGCTGCAGAGACCCAGTACTTC.

This sequence joins TRBV2 and TRBJ2-7; a weak D match, TRBD2 (5 bases). Germline values: CDR1 SNHLY, CDR2 FYNNEI. The V end was cut by 3 bases, the J end by 6 bases, with 18 bases between. CDR3 length equals 15 residues. CDR3 loop: CASSETRVGRIEQYF. CDR3 nucleotide sequence: TGTGCCAGCAGTGAGACGCGGGTGGGCCGGATCGAGCAGTACTTC.

The gene calls are TRBV5-4 and TRBJ2-2; D is possibly TRBD2 (6 bases). CDR3 length: 17 residues. Between the trimmed V and J ends, which lost 0 bases and 1 base, there was a span of 13 bases. Per germline, CDR1 SGHNT and CDR2 YYREEE (reference sequence). CDR3 residues: CASSLAGGALNTGELFF. CDR3 coding DNA: TGTGCCAGCAGCTTGGCCGGGGGAGCGTTGAACACCGGGGAGCTGTTTTTT.

The chain recombines TRBV7-2 with TRBJ2-2; 9 positions match TRBD2. The CDR3 extends over 16 amino acids. Losses at the gene ends were 5 bases for V and 4 bases for J; bases not matched to a gene: 8. CDR1 and CDR2 from the germline V gene are SGHTA and FQGNSA. CDR3 DNA sequence: TGTGCCAGCAGCCCCAAGCGGGGGGCTGGCACCGGGGAGCTGTTTTTT. Protein: CASSPKRGAGTGELFF.

The chain carries TRBV7-8 and TRBJ2-5; D not certain. V was cut by 0 bases and J by 4 bases, with 3 bases left in between. The CDR3 totals 12 residues. Germline loops: CDR1 SGHVS, CDR2 FQNEAQ. The CDR3: CASSLARETQYF. Here the CDR3 DNA reads TGTGCCAGCAGCTTAGCGAGAGAGACCCAGTACTTC.